A single sample is the source of the 24 T cell receptor beta chains below, sequenced in a study of cytomegalovirus exposure and HLA in healthy donors. Researchers ran the PCR with 60 Vbeta and 13 Jbeta primers. TCRdb's copy holds only in-frame clones and misses some; the assay was immunoSEQ multiplex PCR. The sample includes fewer than 120,000 clones, around 87% of them seen just once. The specimen sequenced was PBMCs. Receptors originate from a man aged 35 to 55 in good health and CMV-seronegative.

V usage is TRBV5-6 and J usage is TRBJ1-5, with D unclear. This CDR3 comprises 15 residues. The V end lost 4 bases, the J end lost 0 bases, and 11 bases lay between the germline ends. The germline V gene has CDR1 SGHDT and CDR2 YYEEEE. The CDR3 DNA follows: TGTGCCAGCAGCAAGCGGGGATTTAGCAATCAGCCCCAGCATTTT. This translates into CASSKRGFSNQPQHF.

This clone appeared once. This chain connects TRBV9 to TRBJ2-7; tentatively, D is TRBD1 (6 bases). The CDR3 is 14 amino acids. Trimming removed 4 bases at V and 2 bases at J, with 13 bases between. The germline V gene has CDR1 SGDLS and CDR2 YYNGEE. CDR3 loop: CASSSPTGPYEQYF. The CDR3 nucleotides read TGTGCCAGCAGCTCCCCGACAGGACCCTACGAGCAGTACTTC.

The genes are TRBV6-5 and TRBJ2-7, with a tentative D call TRBD1 (5 bases). This CDR3 region has 13 residues. The germline V and J ends were trimmed by 9 bases and 6 bases, with 18 bases remaining between them. Germline CDR1 and CDR2: MNHEY and SVGAGI. The DNA of the CDR3 is TGTGCCAGTTGGACGGCAGGGTCTGGCGAGCAGTACTTC. Translation gives CASWTAGSGEQYF.

This sequence joins TRBV6-1 and TRBJ2-7; 7 bases align to TRBD1. CDR3 length: 13 amino acids. Germline loops: CDR1 MNHNS, CDR2 SASEGT. With 11 bases clipped from V and 3 bases from J, the junction kept 10 bases outside the gene matches. The CDR3 is CAVVRAGGYEQYF. CDR3 DNA sequence: TGTGCCGTCGTGAGGGCAGGGGGCTACGAGCAGTACTTC.

The genes are TRBV28 and TRBJ2-7; D is possibly TRBD1 (5 bases). Germline V gene lookup returns CDR1 MDHEN and CDR2 SYDVKM. Trimming cost V 5 bases and J 5 bases, with 16 bases left between them. CDR3 length: 14 amino acids. The CDR3 DNA follows: TGTGCCAGCAGTATCCCAGGGAAACAGGACGAGCAGTACTTC. Translation: CASSIPGKQDEQYF.

V usage is TRBV19 and J usage is TRBJ2-7; 8 nucleotides line up with TRBD2. The germline V gene has CDR1 LNHDA and CDR2 SQIVND (reference sequence). The CDR3 contains 15 residues. V shed 5 bases and J 1 base; nucleotides not matched to a gene: 7. Written as DNA, the CDR3 is TGTGCCAGTAGTCCTTGGACTAGCCCGTCCTACGAGCAGTACTTC. Translated: CASSPWTSPSYEQYF.

The chain employs TRBV28 and TRBJ1-5; D is unclear. CDR3 length: 15 amino acids. In germline, CDR1 is MDHEN, CDR2 SYDVKM. V lost 6 bases and J 6 bases, leaving 18 bases between the germline ends. Here the CDR3 DNA reads TGTGCCAGCAGCCAAACACAGCTATATTCTCAGCCCCAGCATTTT. The encoded protein is CASSQTQLYSQPQHF.

The chain carries TRBV5-1 and TRBJ1-2; D perhaps matches TRBD1 (5 bases). Germline CDR1 is SGHRS and CDR2 is YFSETQ. Trimming removed 0 bases at V and 1 base at J, with 13 bases between. The CDR3 is 16 amino acids. CDR3 bases: TGCGCCAGCAGCTTGGGACTGGGGCGGGATAACTATGGCTACACCTTC. It yields the protein CASSLGLGRDNYGYTF.

A note on this clone: The sample carries other DNA sequences with the same CDR3. The chain has TRBV18 and TRBJ1-1, with no clear D. In germline, CDR1 is KGHSH, CDR2 LQKENI. V dropped 3 bases and J dropped 1 base, with 9 bases sitting between them. This CDR3 contains 14 residues. Written as DNA, the CDR3 is TGTGCCAGCTCACCTACCGGAGGGAACACTGAAGCTTTCTTT. Its protein is CASSPTGGNTEAFF.

The chain couples TRBV4-1 to TRBJ1-6; no clear D gene. Trimming cost V 0 bases and J 0 bases, with 12 bases left between them. The CDR3 spans 18 residues. Germline lookup yields CDR1 MGHRA and CDR2 YSYEKL. The CDR3 region has the DNA TGCGCCAGCAGCCAAGATCCTGCGGGAAGCTCCTATAATTCACCCCTCCACTTT. As protein: CASSQDPAGSSYNSPLHF.

The CDR3: CASSNKDTQYF. Written as DNA, the CDR3 is TGTGCCAGCAGTAACAAGGATACGCAGTATTTT. The rearrangement joins TRBV6-6 to TRBJ2-3; D unclear. Germline V lookup: CDR1 MNHNY, CDR2 SVGAGI (reference sequence). The V and J ends lost 5 bases and 6 bases respectively, with 6 bases between them. The CDR3 has 11 residues.

This sequence joins TRBV14 and TRBJ1-1; no definite D call. V was shortened by 0 bases and J by 4 bases, with 6 bases between the two germline ends. The CDR3 contains 13 residues. The germline V gene has CDR1 SGHDN and CDR2 FVKESK. CDR3 DNA: TGTGCCAGCAGCCAAGAATGGGCCACTGAAGCTTTCTTT. Translating it yields CASSQEWATEAFF.

Comment on this clone: The sample has other DNA sequences that encode this CDR3 too. J is TRBJ2-2 and V is TRBV5-1; 9 nucleotides match TRBD1. J lost 1 base, V lost 6 bases, and 4 bases had no gene match. CDR3 length equals 15 residues. Per the germline V gene, CDR1 is SGHRS and CDR2 is YFSETQ. The CDR3 reads CASNPGQGNTGELFF. The CDR3 DNA reads as TGCGCCAGCAACCCGGGACAGGGGAACACCGGGGAGCTGTTTTTT. Full variable domain (outside the CDR3, taken from reference TRBV5-1 and TRBJ2-2): KAGVTQTPRYLIKTRGQQVTLSCSPISGHRSVSWYQQTPGQGLQFLFEYFSETQRNKGNFPGRFSGRQFSNSRSEMNVSTLELGDSALYLCASNPGQGNTGELFFGEGSRLTVL.

The genes are TRBV27 and TRBJ2-3, with TRBD2 as a possible D gene (5 bases). The V end lost 4 bases, the J end lost 4 bases, and 15 bases lay between the germline ends. Germline V CDR1 and CDR2: MNHEY, SMNVEV (reference sequence). This CDR3 comprises 15 residues. CDR3 bases: TGTGCCAGCAGTTCCTTAGGACTTGCATCAGATACGCAGTATTTT. It yields the protein CASSSLGLASDTQYF.

The chain recombines TRBV5-6 with TRBJ2-7; 11 positions agree with TRBD1. The CDR3 spans 15 residues. V dropped 0 bases and J dropped 3; count of bases not matched to a gene: 2. Per the germline V gene, CDR1 is SGHDT and CDR2 is YYEEEE. The CDR3 reads CASSLVGTGGYEQYF. DNA for the CDR3: TGTGCCAGCAGCTTGGTTGGGACAGGGGGCTACGAGCAGTACTTC. Filled out from reference TRBV5-6 and TRBJ2-7, the complete variable domain reads DAGVTQSPTHLIKTRGQQVTLRCSPKSGHDTVSWYQQALGQGPQFIFQYYEEEERQRGNFPDRFSGHQFPNYSSELNVNALLLGDSALYLCASSLVGTGGYEQYFGPGTRLTVT.

This chain uses TRBV28 with TRBJ2-1, with D possibly being TRBD2 (6 bases). This CDR3 region has 16 residues. Trimming took 3 bases from V and 6 from J, leaving 18 bases between them. Germline V CDR1 and CDR2: MDHEN, SYDVKM. The DNA for the CDR3 is TGTGCCAGCAGTTTCAGGGTAGGAGGGGTTACCAATGAGCAGTTCTTC. This gives the protein CASSFRVGGVTNEQFF.

The chain recombines TRBV6-1 with TRBJ2-7; D is perhaps TRBD1 (6 bases). Germline lookup yields CDR1 MNHNS and CDR2 SASEGT. Trimming took off 8 bases at V and 4 bases at J, with 15 bases between the two ends. The CDR3 consists of 13 residues. CDR3 DNA: TGTGCCAGCCCCACGGACAGTTCTTACGAGCAGTACTTC. Its translation is CASPTDSSYEQYF.

This chain joins TRBV15 and TRBJ1-1; D is uncertain. Per germline, CDR1 LNHNV and CDR2 YYDKDF (reference sequence). Deletions cut 0 bases from V and 1 base from J, with 9 bases between. This CDR3 contains 15 residues. The CDR3, as DNA: TGTGCCACCAGCAGAGATAGGAACAGGAACACTGAAGCTTTCTTT. Its translation: CATSRDRNRNTEAFF.

The chain recombines TRBV15 with TRBJ2-3; a weak D match, TRBD2 (7 bases). CDR1 LNHNV and CDR2 YYDKDF come from the germline V gene (reference sequence). This CDR3 comprises 15 residues. V lost 2 bases to trimming and J lost 2 bases, with 11 bases between them. The CDR3 DNA is TGTGCCACCAGCAGACCCGGGGGGCCCACAGATACGCAGTATTTT. Protein: CATSRPGGPTDTQYF.

The chain employs TRBV13 and TRBJ1-1; a weak D match, TRBD1 (6 bases). The CDR3 is made up of 13 amino acids. V was shortened by 1 base and J by 3 bases, with 6 bases between the two germline ends. Germline CDR1 reads PRHDT; CDR2 reads FYEKMQ (reference sequence). The chain's CDR3 is CASSLAGDTEAFF. Written as DNA, the CDR3 is TGTGCCAGCAGCTTAGCAGGGGACACTGAAGCTTTCTTT. The full variable domain, with the rest looked up from reference TRBV13 and TRBJ1-1, is AAGVIQSPRHLIKEKRETATLKCYPIPRHDTVYWYQQGPGQDPQFLISFYEKMQSDKGSIPDRFSAQQFSDYHSELNMSSLELGDSALYFCASSLAGDTEAFFGQGTRLTVV.

This clone appeared a few times. In DNA, the CDR3 is TGCACCAGCAGCCAAGATCCGCGAGACACCCTTGTAGAAGCCCAGCATTTT. It encodes CTSSQDPRDTLVEAQHF. V usage is TRBV1 and J usage is TRBJ1-5; TRBD1 was called by the table and not checked on the DNA. TRBV1 is flagged as a pseudogene. The CDR3 extends over 17 amino acids.

The chain uses TRBV5-4 and TRBJ2-7; 12 nucleotides align to TRBD1. CDR1 is SGHNT, CDR2 YYREEE, per germline (reference sequence). The CDR3 runs 16 residues. Germline trimming cut 2 bases from V and 6 bases from J; bases unmatched to any gene: 9. CDR3 region: CASSLDRDRGPVEQYF. The DNA for the CDR3 is TGTGCCAGCAGCTTAGACCGGGACAGGGGGCCAGTCGAGCAGTACTTC.

This CDR3 is CASSGGTNSPLHF. CDR3 DNA sequence: TGTGCCAGCAGTGGCGGGACGAATTCACCCCTCCACTTT. V gene TRBV2 combines with J gene TRBJ1-6; tentatively, D is TRBD1 (5 bases). The CDR3 totals 13 residues. The germline CDR1 and CDR2 sequences are SNHLY and FYNNEI. Trimming took off 4 bases at V and 7 bases at J, with 8 bases between the two ends.

A few counts support this clone. The V call is TRBV28, the J call TRBJ1-1; D is undetermined. Between the trimmed V and J ends, which lost 6 bases and 1 base, there was a span of 9 bases. CDR1 is MDHEN and CDR2 is SYDVKM in the germline V gene. The CDR3 extends over 13 amino acids. The CDR3 region has the DNA TGTGCCAGCAGCTTCCCAGGGAACACTGAAGCTTTCTTT. It yields the protein CASSFPGNTEAFF.